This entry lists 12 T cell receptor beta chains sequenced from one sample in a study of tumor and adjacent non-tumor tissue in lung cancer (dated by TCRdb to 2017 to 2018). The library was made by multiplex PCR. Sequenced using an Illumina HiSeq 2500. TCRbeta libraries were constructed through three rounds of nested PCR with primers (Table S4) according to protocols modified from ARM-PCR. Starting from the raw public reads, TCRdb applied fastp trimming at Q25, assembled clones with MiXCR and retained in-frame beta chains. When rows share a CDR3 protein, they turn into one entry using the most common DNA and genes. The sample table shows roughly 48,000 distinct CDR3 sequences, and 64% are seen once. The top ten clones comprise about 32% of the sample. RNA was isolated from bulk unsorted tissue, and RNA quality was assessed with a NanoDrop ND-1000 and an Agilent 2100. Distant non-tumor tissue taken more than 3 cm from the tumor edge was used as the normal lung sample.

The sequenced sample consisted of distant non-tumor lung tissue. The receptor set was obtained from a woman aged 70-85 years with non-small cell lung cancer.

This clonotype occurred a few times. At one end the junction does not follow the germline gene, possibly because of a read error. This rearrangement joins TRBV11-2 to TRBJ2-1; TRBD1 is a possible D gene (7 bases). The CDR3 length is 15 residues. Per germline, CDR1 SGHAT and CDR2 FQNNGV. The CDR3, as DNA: TGTGTCAGCAGCAAAGGGGCGGGACAGTATAATGAGCAGTTCTTC. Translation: CVSSKGAGQYNEQFF.

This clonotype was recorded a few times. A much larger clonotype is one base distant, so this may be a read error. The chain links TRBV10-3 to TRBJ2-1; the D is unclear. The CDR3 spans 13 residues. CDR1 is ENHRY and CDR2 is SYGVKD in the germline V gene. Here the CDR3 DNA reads TGTGCCGTCAGTGAACTCCGTGACAATGAGCAGTTCTTC. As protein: CAVSELRDNEQFF.

CDR3 sequence: CASGSFRDRSYEQYF. The CDR3 DNA reads as TGTGCCAGCGGCTCGTTCCGGGACAGGAGCTACGAGCAGTACTTC. The chain is built from TRBV11-1 and TRBJ2-7, with 8 positions matching TRBD1. The germline V gene has CDR1 SGHAT and CDR2 FQDESV (reference sequence). The CDR3 consists of 15 residues. Trimming cost V 8 bases and J 3 bases; bases outside gene matches: 12.

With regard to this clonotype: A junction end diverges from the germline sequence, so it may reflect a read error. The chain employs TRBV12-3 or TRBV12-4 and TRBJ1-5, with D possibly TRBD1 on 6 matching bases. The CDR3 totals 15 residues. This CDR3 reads CASSRWTVINQPKHF. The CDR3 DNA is TGTGCCAGCAGCCGCTGGACAGTTATCAATCAGCCCAAGCATTTT.

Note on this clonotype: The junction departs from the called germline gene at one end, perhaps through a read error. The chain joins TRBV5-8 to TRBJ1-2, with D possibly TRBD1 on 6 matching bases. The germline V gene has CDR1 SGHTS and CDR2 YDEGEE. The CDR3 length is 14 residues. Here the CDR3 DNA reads TGTGCCAGCAGCTTGTTCGTGGGGGCGATAGGCTGCACCTTC. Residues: CASSLFVGAIGCTF.

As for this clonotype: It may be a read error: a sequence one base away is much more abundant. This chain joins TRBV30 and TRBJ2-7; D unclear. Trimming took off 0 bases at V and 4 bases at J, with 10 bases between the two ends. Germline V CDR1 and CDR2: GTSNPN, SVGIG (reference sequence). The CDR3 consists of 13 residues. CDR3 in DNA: TGTGCCTGGAGTGTAAAGGTTTATTACGAGCAGTACTTC. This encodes CAWSVKVYYEQYF.

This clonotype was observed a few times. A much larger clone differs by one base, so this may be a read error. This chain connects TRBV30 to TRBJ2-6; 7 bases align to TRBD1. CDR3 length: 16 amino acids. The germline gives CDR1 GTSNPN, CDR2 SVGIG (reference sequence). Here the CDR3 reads CARSDQGVAGANVLTF. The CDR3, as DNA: TGTGCCCGGAGTGACCAGGGGGTGGCTGGGGCCAACGTCCTGACTTTC. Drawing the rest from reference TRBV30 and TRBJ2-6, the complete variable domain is SQTIHQWPATLVQPVGSPLSLECTVEGTSNPNLYWYRQAAGRGLQLLFYSVGIGQISSEVPQNLSASRPQDRQFILSSKKLLLSDSGFYLCARSDQGVAGANVLTFGAGSRLTVL.

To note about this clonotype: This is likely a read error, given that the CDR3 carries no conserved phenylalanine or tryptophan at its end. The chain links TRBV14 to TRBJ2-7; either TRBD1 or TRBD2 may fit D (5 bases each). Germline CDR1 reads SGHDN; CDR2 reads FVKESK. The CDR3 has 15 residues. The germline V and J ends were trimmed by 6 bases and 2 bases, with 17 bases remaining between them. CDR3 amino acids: CASRDRGLGAYEQYL. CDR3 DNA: TGTGCCAGCAGGGATAGAGGGTTGGGGGCCTACGAGCAGTACCTC.

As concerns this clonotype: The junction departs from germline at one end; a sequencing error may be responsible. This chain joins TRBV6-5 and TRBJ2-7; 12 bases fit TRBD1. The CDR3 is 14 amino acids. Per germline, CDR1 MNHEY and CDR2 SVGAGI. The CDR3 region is CASSSGTGGHEHYF. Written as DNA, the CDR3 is TGTGCCAGCAGTTCCGGGACAGGGGGCCACGAGCACTACTTC.

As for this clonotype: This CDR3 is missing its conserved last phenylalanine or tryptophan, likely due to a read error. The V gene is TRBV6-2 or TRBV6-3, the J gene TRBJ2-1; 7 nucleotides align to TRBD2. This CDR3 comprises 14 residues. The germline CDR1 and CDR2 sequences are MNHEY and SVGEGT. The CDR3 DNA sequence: TGTGTCAGCAGTTACCCAGGGAGGGGCAATGAGCAGTTCTCC. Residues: CVSSYPGRGNEQFS.

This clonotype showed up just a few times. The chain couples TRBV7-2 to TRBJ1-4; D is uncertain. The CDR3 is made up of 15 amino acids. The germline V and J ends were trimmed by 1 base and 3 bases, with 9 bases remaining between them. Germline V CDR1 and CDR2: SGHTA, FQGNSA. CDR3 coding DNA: TGTGCCAGCAGCTTAGACGGCGGAGCTAATGAAAAACTGTTTTTT. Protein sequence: CASSLDGGANEKLFF.

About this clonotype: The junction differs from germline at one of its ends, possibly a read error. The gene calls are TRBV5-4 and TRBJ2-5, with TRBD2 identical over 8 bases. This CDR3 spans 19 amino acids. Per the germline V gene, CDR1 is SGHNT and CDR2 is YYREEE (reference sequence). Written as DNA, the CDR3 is TGTGCCAGCAACTTGGAGGGAGCGGGAGTAGACAGTTTCCAAGAGACCCAGTACTTC. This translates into CASNLEGAGVDSFQETQYF. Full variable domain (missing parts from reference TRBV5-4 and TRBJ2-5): ETGVTQSPTHLIKTRGQQVTLRCSSQSGHNTVSWYQQALGQGPQFIFQYYREEENGRGNFPPRFSGLQFPNYSSELNVNALELDDSALYLCASNLEGAGVDSFQETQYFGPGTRLLVL.